Listed here is a single TCR beta chain. This entry comes from a study of blood T cell repertoires in COVID-19. Looked up from germline, CDR1 is MNHEY and CDR2 is SMNVEV (reference sequence). There are 12 residues in the CDR3. Between the trimmed V and J ends, which lost 5 bases and 7 bases, there was a span of 8 bases. Clones were read by immunoSEQ multiplex PCR, and TCRdb kept only the in-frame ones, dropping some. Of roughly 180,000 clones listed, almost 85% are singletons. The genes are TRBV27 and TRBJ2-2; D remains ambiguous. This clonotype was obtained from a man aged 35 to 55 who had recovered from COVID-19. Sequenced: peripheral blood. The CDR3 loop reads CASSPLYGELFF. The CDR3 DNA is TGTGCCAGCAGTCCTTTGTACGGGGAGCTGTTTTTT.